This TCR beta chain was documented in a study of T cell repertoires in cytomegalovirus infection. This clonotype was seen only a few times. Antigen unknown. CDR3 length: 19 amino acids. The germline V gene encodes CDR1 KGHSH and CDR2 LQKENI. Trimming took 1 base from V and 5 from J; bases not matched to a gene: 11. Whole-study findings and limits: The cumulative frequency of public TCR beta families identified carriers of CMV plus the relevant HLA.

One entry per CDR3 protein, called by TCRdb with MiXCR from the reads. The data contain 200,000 or so distinct CDR3 sequences, roughly 19% of them singletons. The chain is built from TRBV18 and TRBJ2-2; 12 nucleotides line up with TRBD2. The TCR sequence derives from a human donor in good health (CMV status not recorded). Some clones in this sample may be carry-over from other donors' samples. Sequenced: PBMCs. The CDR3 coding sequence is TGTGCCAGCTCACCACTAAGTCTAGCGGGAGGGCCGATGACCGGGGAGCTGTTTTTT. Its protein is CASSPLSLAGGPMTGELFF.